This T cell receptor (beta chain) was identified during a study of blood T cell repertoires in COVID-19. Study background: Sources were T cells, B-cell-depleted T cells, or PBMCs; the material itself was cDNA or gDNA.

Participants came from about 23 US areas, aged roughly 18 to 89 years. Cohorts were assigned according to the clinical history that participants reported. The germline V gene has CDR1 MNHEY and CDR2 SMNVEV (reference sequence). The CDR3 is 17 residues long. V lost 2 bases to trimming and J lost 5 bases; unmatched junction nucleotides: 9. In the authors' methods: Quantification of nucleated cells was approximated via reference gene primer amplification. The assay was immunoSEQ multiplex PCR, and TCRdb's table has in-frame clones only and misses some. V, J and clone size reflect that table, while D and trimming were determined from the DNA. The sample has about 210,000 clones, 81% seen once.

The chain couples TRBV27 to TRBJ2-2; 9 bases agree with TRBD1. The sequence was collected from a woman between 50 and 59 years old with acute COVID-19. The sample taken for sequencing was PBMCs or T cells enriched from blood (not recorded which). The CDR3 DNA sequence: TGTGCCAGCAGTTTAGGAAAAAACAGGGGGCGAACCGGGGAGCTGTTTTTT. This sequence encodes CASSLGKNRGRTGELFF.